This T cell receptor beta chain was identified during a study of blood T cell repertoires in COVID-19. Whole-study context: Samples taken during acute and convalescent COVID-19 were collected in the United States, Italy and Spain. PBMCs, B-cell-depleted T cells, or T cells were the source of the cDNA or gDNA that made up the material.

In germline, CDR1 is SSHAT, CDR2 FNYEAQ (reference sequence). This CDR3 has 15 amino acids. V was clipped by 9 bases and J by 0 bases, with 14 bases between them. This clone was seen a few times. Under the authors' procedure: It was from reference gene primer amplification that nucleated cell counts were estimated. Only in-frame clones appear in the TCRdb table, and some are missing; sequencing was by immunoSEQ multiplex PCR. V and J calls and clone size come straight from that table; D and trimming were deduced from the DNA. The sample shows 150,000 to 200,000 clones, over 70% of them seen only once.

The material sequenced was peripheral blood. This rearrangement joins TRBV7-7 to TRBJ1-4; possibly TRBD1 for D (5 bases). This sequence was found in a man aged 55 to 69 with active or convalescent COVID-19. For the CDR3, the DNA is TGTGCCAGGCGCGGGGCCTATGCAACTAATGAAAAACTGTTTTTT. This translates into CARRGAYATNEKLFF.